A single sample gave rise to the 30 T cell receptor beta chains below, sequenced in a study of T-cell memory formation after mild COVID-19. TCRdb reanalysed the 5' RACE reads using MiXCR and keeps one entry per CDR3 protein. The sample yields 90,000 to 120,000 distinct CDR3 sequences, approximately 15% seen once. Material for sequencing was PBMCs or a T cell subset sorted from them (not recorded which). The receptors were sampled from a man younger than 35 who had mild COVID-19 (a few samples of this study predate the infection). Cell type and time point are not known.

J is TRBJ1-5 and V is TRBV5-4; D not resolved. The CDR3 contains 15 residues. Per germline, CDR1 SGHNT and CDR2 YYREEE (reference sequence). V was trimmed by 2 bases and J by 5 bases, leaving 14 bases between them. The CDR3 DNA reads TGTGCCAGCAGCTTCAAGGGAGAAGAGCATCAGCCCCAGCATTTT. Its protein is CASSFKGEEHQPQHF.

The chain is built from TRBV27 and TRBJ1-1; 10 bases fit TRBD1. The V gene end was trimmed by 6 bases and the J gene end by 6 bases; junction bases not matched to a gene: 7. Germline V CDR1 and CDR2: MNHEY, SMNVEV (reference sequence). The CDR3 covers 14 residues. The DNA for the CDR3 is TGTGCCAGCAGGAGACAGGGGGCGCAGGCTGAAGCTTTCTTT. Protein sequence: CASRRQGAQAEAFF.

The chain links TRBV10-3 to TRBJ1-1; 8 bases are shared with TRBD1. V gave up 7 bases and J gave up 3 bases; unmatched junction bases: 7. The germline V gene has CDR1 ENHRY and CDR2 SYGVKD. The CDR3 length is 14 residues. CDR3 amino acids: CAINGQGEDTEAFF. For the CDR3, the DNA is TGTGCCATCAACGGACAGGGTGAGGACACTGAAGCTTTCTTT.

This clonotype was seen repeatedly, ten times or more. V usage is TRBV27 and J usage is TRBJ2-7; possible D gene TRBD2, 5 bases. Germline loops: CDR1 MNHEY, CDR2 SMNVEV (reference sequence). V gave up 1 base and J gave up 5 bases, with 15 bases separating them. This CDR3 has 15 residues. CDR3 bases: TGTGCCAGCAGTTTATACGCCCTAGCTGGGAACGAGCAGTACTTC. It codes for CASSLYALAGNEQYF.

Only a few counts were recorded for this clonotype. V is TRBV6-6 and J is TRBJ1-2; TRBD1 matches at 8 bases. V shed 4 bases, J shed 4 bases, and the junction held 8 bases outside the gene matches. Germline V gene sequence: CDR1 MNHNY, CDR2 SVGAGI (reference sequence). CDR3 length: 15 residues. CDR3 nucleotide sequence: TGTGCCAGCAGTTGGTTACTCGGGACAGGCTATGGCTACACCTTC. Protein sequence: CASSWLLGTGYGYTF.

A few counts support this clonotype. The rearrangement uses TRBV12-3 or TRBV12-4 and TRBJ1-4, with D perhaps matching TRBD1 (6 bases). This CDR3 has 15 amino acids. Deletions cut 6 bases from V and 2 bases from J, with 13 bases between. The CDR3 here is CASSNTGTTNEKLFF. The CDR3 coding sequence is TGTGCCAGCAGCAACACAGGGACGACTAATGAAAAACTGTTTTTT.

This sequence joins TRBV6-5 and TRBJ2-1, with D unresolved. Germline-derived CDR1 and CDR2 are MNHEY and SVGAGI. V shed 0 bases and J shed 0 bases, with 15 bases lying between them. There are 18 residues in the CDR3. The CDR3 DNA reads TGTGCCAGCAGTTACTCGATCCGTAGCAGGCACTCCTACAATGAGCAGTTCTTC. This sequence encodes CASSYSIRSRHSYNEQFF.

The rearrangement links TRBV10-2 to TRBJ2-2, with 10 bases fitting TRBD2. CDR1 and CDR2 (germline): WSHSY, SAAADI. There are 13 residues in the CDR3. V was clipped by 8 bases and J by 7 bases; unmatched bases: 4. In DNA form, the CDR3 reads TGCGCCAGCGGGGAGCGGGGGGGCGGGGAGCTGTTTTTT. It is translated as CASGERGGGELFF.

This clonotype was seen more than once but under ten times. The CDR3 reads CASSSGVSRPQHF. The CDR3 region has the DNA TGTGCCAGCAGTTCGGGCGTATCGCGGCCCCAGCATTTT. The rearrangement links TRBV7-9 to TRBJ1-5; D call uncertain. The V end was cut by 6 bases, the J end by 9 bases, with 15 bases between. CDR3 length: 13 amino acids. From germline, CDR1 is SEHNR and CDR2 FQNEAQ (reference sequence).

The CDR3 sequence is CASRRDPEVETQYF. The CDR3 DNA sequence: TGTGCCAGCAGGCGGGACCCCGAGGTGGAGACCCAGTACTTC. J is TRBJ2-5 and V is TRBV7-8; perhaps TRBD2 as D (6 bases). Trimming stripped 6 bases from V and 5 bases from J, with 16 bases between. Germline V gene sequence: CDR1 SGHVS, CDR2 FQNEAQ. This CDR3 has 14 amino acids.

The V call is TRBV24-1, the J call TRBJ2-1; D possibly corresponds to TRBD2 (6 bases). The CDR3 runs 15 residues. Germline V lookup: CDR1 KGHDR, CDR2 SFDVKD. Trimming removed 5 bases at V and 0 bases at J, with 10 bases between. CDR3 region: CATSGAGSSYNEQFF. CDR3 DNA sequence: TGTGCCACCAGTGGGGCGGGGAGCTCCTACAATGAGCAGTTCTTC.

This chain connects TRBV6-5 to TRBJ1-2; D is unresolved. CDR1 and CDR2 (germline): MNHEY, SVGAGI. The CDR3 runs to 16 residues. The ends were cut back, 2 bases at V and 5 bases at J, with 18 bases in the middle. The CDR3 sequence: CASSYRKEEDKYGYTF. The CDR3 bases are TGTGCCAGCAGTTACAGAAAGGAGGAGGATAAATATGGCTACACCTTC.

In nucleotides, the CDR3 is TGTGCCAGCCGGCACTCACAGGGTTTGGAGACCCAGTACTTC. The encoded protein is CASRHSQGLETQYF. The chain links TRBV11-2 to TRBJ2-5; D might be TRBD1 (6 bases). The CDR3 is 14 amino acids. With 8 bases removed from V and 5 bases from J, the gap between germline ends came to 18 bases. Germline CDR1 reads SGHAT; CDR2 reads FQNNGV.

In its sample, this clonotype was seen a few times. The V gene is TRBV4-1, the J gene TRBJ1-2; D remains unclear. CDR1 and CDR2 from the germline V gene are MGHRA and YSYEKL. Deletions cut 1 base from V and 5 bases from J, with 14 bases between. This CDR3 contains 15 residues. The CDR3 loop reads CASSQGQPNPYGYTF. The DNA of the CDR3 is TGCGCCAGCAGCCAAGGGCAGCCAAACCCGTATGGCTACACCTTC.

In its sample, this clonotype was seen a few times. The chain employs TRBV12-3 or TRBV12-4 and TRBJ2-1, with 7 bases fitting TRBD2. The CDR3 loop spans 14 amino acids. V was pared by 1 base and J by 7 bases, with 4 bases of the junction left unmatched. This CDR3 reads CASSLGGGFNEQFF. The CDR3 DNA reads TGTGCCAGCAGTTTAGGGGGGGGGTTTAATGAGCAGTTCTTC.

J is TRBJ2-2 and V is TRBV23-1; weak D call: TRBD1 (6 bases). TRBV23-1 is marked as an open reading frame, function uncertain. CDR3 length equals 14 residues. Trimming shortened V by 8 bases and J by 2 bases, and 12 bases separated the two germline ends. CDR3 in DNA: TGCGCCAGCGTTCCGGGACACAACACCGGGGAGCTGTTTTTT. Translating gives CASVPGHNTGELFF.

The chain is built from TRBV4-1 and TRBJ2-7; 9 bases fit TRBD1. The CDR3 sequence is 16 residues long. CDR1 is MGHRA, CDR2 YSYEKL, per germline. V shed 6 bases, J shed 7 bases, and the junction held 16 bases outside the gene matches. The CDR3 DNA reads TGCGCCAGCAGTCCACACGACAGGGGGACCGTGTGGGAGCAGTACTTC. It translates to CASSPHDRGTVWEQYF.

The rearrangement uses TRBV12-3 or TRBV12-4 and TRBJ1-1, with D possibly being TRBD1 (5 bases). The CDR3 contains 14 residues. The V end was cut by 7 bases, the J end by 6 bases, with 18 bases between. This CDR3 is CASNPDTAAAEAFF. CDR3 coding DNA: TGTGCCAGCAATCCGGACACCGCGGCGGCTGAAGCTTTCTTT.

This clonotype was seen a handful of times. The chain recombines TRBV25-1 with TRBJ1-2; possibly TRBD1 for D (5 bases). From germline, CDR1 is MGHDK and CDR2 SYGVNS. The V end was cut by 2 bases, the J end by 5 bases, with 9 bases between. This CDR3 comprises 13 residues. CDR3 protein: CASSERPGYGYTF. Here the CDR3 DNA reads TGTGCCAGCAGTGAAAGGCCAGGGTATGGCTACACCTTC.

This clonotype was observed a few times. This rearrangement joins TRBV7-2 to TRBJ1-3; D not certain. V gave up 4 bases and J gave up 4 bases, with 17 bases separating them. Germline V gene data show CDR1 as SGHTA and CDR2 as FQGNSA. CDR3 length: 16 residues. CDR3: CASSSPLERAGNTIYF. DNA of the CDR3: TGTGCCAGCAGCTCACCTTTGGAAAGGGCCGGAAACACCATATATTTT.

This clonotype has just a few counts. This chain uses TRBV5-1 with TRBJ2-1, with 8 nucleotides matching TRBD2. The CDR3 is 16 residues long. The germline gives CDR1 SGHRS, CDR2 YFSETQ. V lost 0 bases and J lost 4; bases outside the gene matches: 6. The DNA for the CDR3 is TGCGCCAGCAGCTTGGAGGTTAGCGGGGCTTACAATGAGCAGTTCTTC. Translation gives CASSLEVSGAYNEQFF.

The gene calls are TRBV5-1 and TRBJ1-1; D might be TRBD1 (6 bases). Germline values: CDR1 SGHRS, CDR2 YFSETQ. The CDR3 has 15 residues. Trimming pared 0 bases from V and 6 bases from J, leaving 15 bases between. CDR3 nucleotide sequence: TGCGCCAGCAGCTTGGCCGGACAGAAGGGCCCTGAAGCTTTCTTT. Translated: CASSLAGQKGPEAFF. The full variable domain, its missing parts supplied by reference TRBV5-1 and TRBJ1-1, is KAGVTQTPRYLIKTRGQQVTLSCSPISGHRSVSWYQQTPGQGLQFLFEYFSETQRNKGNFPGRFSGRQFSNSRSEMNVSTLELGDSALYLCASSLAGQKGPEAFFGQGTRLTVV.

This clonotype occurred many times. One end of the junction fails to match germline, which may point to a read error. The chain carries TRBV12-3 or TRBV12-4 and TRBJ2-3; D unclear. The CDR3 loop spans 14 amino acids. The CDR3 is CASSLGPSTDTQYF. The CDR3 DNA follows: TGTGCCAGCAGCTTAGGACCCAGCACAGATACGCAGTATTTT.

This clonotype was counted many times. The chain couples TRBV6-4 to TRBJ2-3, with D possibly being TRBD2 (6 bases). CDR1 and CDR2 from the germline V gene are MRHNA and SNTAGT. This CDR3 region has 15 residues. Trimming stripped 0 bases from V and 0 bases from J, with 7 bases between. The CDR3 DNA follows: TGTGCCAGCAGTGACTCAGCGGGTAGCACAGATACGCAGTATTTT. Translating it yields CASSDSAGSTDTQYF.

This chain connects TRBV6-5 to TRBJ2-5; 7 nucleotides align to TRBD2. The V segment lost 5 bases and the J segment 2 bases; nucleotides outside the gene matches: 14. The length of the CDR3 is 17 residues. Germline V gives CDR1 MNHEY, CDR2 SVGAGI. The CDR3 nucleotides read TGTGCCAGCAGTACACTCTCTCCTAGCGGAGGACAAGAGACCCAGTACTTC. Translating it yields CASSTLSPSGGQETQYF.

The table lists this clonotype with a few counts. The DNA for the CDR3 is TGCGCCAGCAGCCAAGCGTCGACAGGGCTGAGCAATCAGCCCCAGCATTTT. Translated: CASSQASTGLSNQPQHF. The gene calls are TRBV4-1 and TRBJ1-5; 7 bases agree with TRBD1. CDR3 length: 17 amino acids. V dropped 1 base and J dropped 1; count of bases not matched to a gene: 7. Looked up from germline, CDR1 is MGHRA and CDR2 is YSYEKL.

This clonotype has only a few counts. The V and J genes are TRBV6-1 and TRBJ2-7, with a possible D match to TRBD2 (5 bases). This CDR3 is built from 17 residues. Looked up from germline, CDR1 is MNHNS and CDR2 is SASEGT. Between the trimmed V and J ends, which lost 1 base and 2 bases, there was a span of 18 bases. The CDR3 DNA is TGTGCCAGCAGTGAAGTGGTAGCGTGGACTGGCACCTACGAGCAGTACGTC. It yields the protein CASSEVVAWTGTYEQYV.

The chain couples TRBV6-6 to TRBJ2-3, with TRBD2 identical over 10 bases. The V segment lost 5 bases and the J segment 3 bases; nucleotides outside the gene matches: 17. From germline, CDR1 is MNHNY and CDR2 SVGAGI (reference sequence). The CDR3 spans 19 residues. The CDR3 sequence is CASSHTGGSGGAGTDTQYF. DNA for the CDR3: TGTGCCAGCAGTCATACCGGGGGGAGCGGGGGGGCCGGAACAGATACGCAGTATTTT.

At least ten counts were recorded for this clonotype. The chain links TRBV6-5 to TRBJ2-1; the match to TRBD2 covers 9 bases. CDR1 is MNHEY, CDR2 SVGAGI, per germline. V gave up 2 bases and J gave up 7 bases; unmatched junction bases: 6. The CDR3 loop spans 15 amino acids. The CDR3 DNA is TGTGCCAGCAGTTACGTAGCGGGGGTATGGAATGAGCAGTTCTTC. The encoded protein is CASSYVAGVWNEQFF.

V usage is TRBV27 and J usage is TRBJ2-3; TRBD2 is a possible D gene (6 bases). This CDR3 contains 15 residues. V was cut by 6 bases and J by 6 bases, with 19 bases left in between. Looked up from germline, CDR1 is MNHEY and CDR2 is SMNVEV (reference sequence). The CDR3 DNA reads TGTGCCAGCAGGGTCGGCGGGGTCAATCTGGATACGCAGTATTTT. As protein: CASRVGGVNLDTQYF.